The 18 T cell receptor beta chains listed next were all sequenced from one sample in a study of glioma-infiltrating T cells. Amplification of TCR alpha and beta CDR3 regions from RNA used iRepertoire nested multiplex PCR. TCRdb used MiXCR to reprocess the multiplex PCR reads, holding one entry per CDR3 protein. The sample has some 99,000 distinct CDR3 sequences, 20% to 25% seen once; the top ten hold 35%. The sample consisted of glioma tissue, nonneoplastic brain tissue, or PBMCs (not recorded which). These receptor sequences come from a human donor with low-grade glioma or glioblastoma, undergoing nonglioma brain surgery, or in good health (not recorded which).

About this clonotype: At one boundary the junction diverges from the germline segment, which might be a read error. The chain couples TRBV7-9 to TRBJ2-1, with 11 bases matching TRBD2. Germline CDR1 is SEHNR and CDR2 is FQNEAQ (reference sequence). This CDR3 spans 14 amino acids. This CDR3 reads CASSGGLAVNEHFF. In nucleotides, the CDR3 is TGTGCTAGCAGCGGGGGACTAGCGGTCAATGAGCACTTCTTC.

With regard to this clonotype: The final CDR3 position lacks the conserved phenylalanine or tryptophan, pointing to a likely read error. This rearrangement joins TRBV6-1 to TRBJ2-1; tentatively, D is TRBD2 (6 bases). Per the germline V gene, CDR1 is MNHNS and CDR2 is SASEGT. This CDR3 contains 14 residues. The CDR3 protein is CASSSTSSYNGQFL. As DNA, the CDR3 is TGTGCCAGCAGTTCTACTAGCTCCTACAATGGGCAGTTCCTC.

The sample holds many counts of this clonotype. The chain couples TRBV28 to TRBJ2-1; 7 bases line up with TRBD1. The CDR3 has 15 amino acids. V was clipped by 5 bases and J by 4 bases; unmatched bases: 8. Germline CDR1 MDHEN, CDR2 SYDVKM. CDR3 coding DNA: TGTGCCAGCAGTGAGACAGGGACCTTGTACAATGAGCAGTTCTTC. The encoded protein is CASSETGTLYNEQFF.

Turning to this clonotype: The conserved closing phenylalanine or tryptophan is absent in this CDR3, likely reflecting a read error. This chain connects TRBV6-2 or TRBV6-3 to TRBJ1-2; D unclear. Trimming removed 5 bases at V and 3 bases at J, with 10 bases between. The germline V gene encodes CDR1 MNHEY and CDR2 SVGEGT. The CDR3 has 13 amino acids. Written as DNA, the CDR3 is TGTGCCAGCAGTCGGACGGCAGACTATGGCTACACCTTA. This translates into CASSRTADYGYTL.

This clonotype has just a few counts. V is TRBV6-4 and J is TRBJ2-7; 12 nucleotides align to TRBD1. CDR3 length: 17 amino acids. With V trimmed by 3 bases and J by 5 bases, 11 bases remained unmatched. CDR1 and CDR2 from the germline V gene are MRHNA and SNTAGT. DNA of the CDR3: TGTGCCAGCAGTGAACCGGGACAGGGGGCTCGAGTGGACGAGCAGTACTTC. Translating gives CASSEPGQGARVDEQYF.

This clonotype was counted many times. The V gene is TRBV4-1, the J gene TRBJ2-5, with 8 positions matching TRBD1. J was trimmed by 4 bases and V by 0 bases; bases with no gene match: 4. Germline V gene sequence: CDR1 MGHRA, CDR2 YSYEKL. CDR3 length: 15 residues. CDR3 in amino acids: CASSQERTGRETQYF. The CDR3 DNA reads TGCGCCAGCAGCCAAGAGAGGACAGGGAGAGAGACCCAGTACTTC.

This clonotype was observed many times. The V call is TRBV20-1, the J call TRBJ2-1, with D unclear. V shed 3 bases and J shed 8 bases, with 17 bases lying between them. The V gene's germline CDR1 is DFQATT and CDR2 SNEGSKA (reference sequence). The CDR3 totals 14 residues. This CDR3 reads CSASPPRGVYEQFF. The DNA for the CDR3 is TGCAGTGCTAGCCCCCCCCGCGGAGTCTATGAGCAGTTCTTC.

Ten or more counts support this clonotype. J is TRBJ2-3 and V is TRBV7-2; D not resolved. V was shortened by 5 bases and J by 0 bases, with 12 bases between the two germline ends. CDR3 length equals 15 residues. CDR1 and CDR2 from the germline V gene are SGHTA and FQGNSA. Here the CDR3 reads CASSRGGSSTDTQYF. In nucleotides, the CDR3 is TGTGCCAGCAGCAGAGGCGGCTCTAGCACAGATACGCAGTATTTT.

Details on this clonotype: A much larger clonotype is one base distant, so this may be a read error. The chain's CDR3 is CSVPIGANALTF. CDR3 DNA: TGCAGCGTCCCAATAGGGGCCAACGCCCTGACTTTC. The rearrangement links TRBV29-1 to TRBJ2-6; a weak D match, TRBD1 (5 bases). This CDR3 is built from 12 residues. Germline CDR1 SQVTM, CDR2 ANQGSEA.

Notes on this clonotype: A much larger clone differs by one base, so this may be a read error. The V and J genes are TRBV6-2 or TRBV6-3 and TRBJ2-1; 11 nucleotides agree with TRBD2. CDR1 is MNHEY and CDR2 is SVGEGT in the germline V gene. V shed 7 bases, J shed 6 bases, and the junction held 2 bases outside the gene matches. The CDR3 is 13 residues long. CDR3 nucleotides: TGTGCCAGCAAGACTAGCGGGGCCAATGAGCAGTTCTTC. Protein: CASKTSGANEQFF.

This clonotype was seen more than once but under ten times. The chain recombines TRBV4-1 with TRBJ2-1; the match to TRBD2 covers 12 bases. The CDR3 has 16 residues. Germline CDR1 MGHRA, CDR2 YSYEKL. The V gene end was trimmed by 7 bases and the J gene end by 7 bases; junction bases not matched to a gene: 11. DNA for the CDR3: TGCGCCAGCACCCCAAGGGGCACTAGCGGGGGGAATGAGCAGTTCTTC. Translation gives CASTPRGTSGGNEQFF.

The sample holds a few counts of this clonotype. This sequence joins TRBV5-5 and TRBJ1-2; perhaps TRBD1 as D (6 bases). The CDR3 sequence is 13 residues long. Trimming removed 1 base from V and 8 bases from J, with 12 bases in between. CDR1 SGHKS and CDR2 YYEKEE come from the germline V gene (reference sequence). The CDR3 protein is CASSLPGEKGYTF. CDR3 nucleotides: TGTGCCAGCAGCTTGCCAGGGGAAAAGGGCTACACCTTC.

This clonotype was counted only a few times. The CDR3: CSVEAVGATEAFF. For the CDR3, the DNA is TGCAGCGTGGAGGCAGTTGGAGCCACTGAAGCTTTCTTT. The V call is TRBV29-1, the J call TRBJ1-1, with D unclear. Trimming left V 6 bases short and J 4 bases short, with 15 bases between. Germline loops: CDR1 SQVTM, CDR2 ANQGSEA. The CDR3 extends over 13 amino acids.

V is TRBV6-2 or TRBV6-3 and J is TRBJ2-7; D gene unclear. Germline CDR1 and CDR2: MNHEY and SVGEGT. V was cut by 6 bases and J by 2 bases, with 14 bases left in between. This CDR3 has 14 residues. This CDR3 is CASRDRSRTYEQYF. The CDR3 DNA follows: TGTGCCAGCAGAGATCGTAGCAGAACCTACGAGCAGTACTTC.

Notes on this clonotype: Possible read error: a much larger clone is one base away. The CDR3: CAISLSVAELTEAFF. The CDR3 DNA sequence: TGTGCCATCTCCCTAAGCGTGGCAGAGTTAACTGAAGCTTTCTTT. J is TRBJ1-1 and V is TRBV10-3, with D unresolved. Germline values: CDR1 ENHRY, CDR2 SYGVKD. Trimming left V 8 bases short and J 5 bases short, with 21 bases between. This CDR3 comprises 15 residues.

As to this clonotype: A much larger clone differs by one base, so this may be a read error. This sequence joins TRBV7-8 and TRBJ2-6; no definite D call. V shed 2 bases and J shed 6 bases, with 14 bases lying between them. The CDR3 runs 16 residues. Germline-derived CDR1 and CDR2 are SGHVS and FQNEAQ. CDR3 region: CASSLLSGTAANVLTF. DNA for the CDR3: TGTGCCAGCAGCTTATTGTCAGGAACTGCGGCCAACGTCCTGACTTTC.

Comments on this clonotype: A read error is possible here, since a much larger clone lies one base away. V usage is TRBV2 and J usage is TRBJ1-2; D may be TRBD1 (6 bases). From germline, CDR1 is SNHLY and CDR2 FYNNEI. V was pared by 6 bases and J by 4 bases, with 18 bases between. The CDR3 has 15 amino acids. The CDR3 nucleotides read TGTGCCAGCAGCCAAGAGGGAGAGGGGGGCTATGGCTACACCTTC. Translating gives CASSQEGEGGYGYTF.

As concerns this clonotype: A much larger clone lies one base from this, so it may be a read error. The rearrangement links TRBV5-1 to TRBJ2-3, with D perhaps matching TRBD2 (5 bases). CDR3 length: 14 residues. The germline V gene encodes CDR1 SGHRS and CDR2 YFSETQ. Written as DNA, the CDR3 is TGCACCAGCAGCTCCCCCCGGGGTGGAGATACGCAGTATTTT. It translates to CTSSSPRGGDTQYF.